One T cell receptor (beta chain) is described in this entry. This CDR3 has 13 residues. Per the germline V gene, CDR1 is MNHEY and CDR2 is SVGAGI. V gave up 7 bases and J gave up 9 bases, with 18 bases separating them. The entry originates in a study of blood T cell repertoires in COVID-19. Across the whole study: The study drew acute and convalescent COVID-19 samples from the United States, Italy and Spain. PBMCs, B-cell-depleted T cells, or T cells provided the cDNA or gDNA that made up the material.

In the authors' methods: Estimation of nucleated cell counts relied on the amplification of reference gene primers. The assay was immunoSEQ multiplex PCR, and TCRdb's table has in-frame clones only and misses some. Clone size and V and J calls were adopted from that table, with D and trimming inferred from the DNA. This table has some 74,000 clones, approximately 86% appearing once. This sequence was found in a man over 45 with acute or convalescent COVID-19. Sequencing was carried out using peripheral blood. The chain employs TRBV6-5 and TRBJ1-1; D may be TRBD1 (6 bases). The CDR3 DNA follows: TGTGCCAGCAATACAGGGTTCGGGGTGAAAGCTTTCTTT. Protein: CASNTGFGVKAFF.